This TCR beta chain was profiled in a study of blood T cell repertoires in COVID-19. This clone was seen a single time. CDR3 length: 14 amino acids. The germline V gene encodes CDR1 MNHEY and CDR2 SVGAGI. Trimming stripped 0 bases from V and 0 bases from J, with 6 bases between. Only in-frame clones appear in the TCRdb table, and some are missing; sequencing was by immunoSEQ multiplex PCR. The sample lists 95,000 to 120,000 clones, over 70% occurring once. The material sequenced was peripheral blood. The sequence derives from a man in his fifties with acute or convalescent COVID-19. This chain connects TRBV6-5 to TRBJ2-7; D gene uncertain. CDR3 sequence: CASSYSADSYEQYF. The CDR3, as DNA: TGTGCCAGCAGTTACTCGGCGGACTCCTACGAGCAGTACTTC.